This T cell receptor beta chain is drawn from a study of blood T cell repertoires in COVID-19. About the study: Specimens from acute and convalescent COVID-19 originated in the United States, Italy and Spain.

Generated by immunoSEQ multiplex PCR, the TCRdb table keeps only in-frame clones and is missing some. This sample carries about 200,000 clones, 65% to 85% of them seen once, and the ten largest clones take around 8%. The sequence was obtained from a woman aged 80 or older with acute or convalescent COVID-19. The sample consisted of peripheral blood.

Here the CDR3 DNA reads TGCGCCAGCAGCTTCGACAGTAACAACCCTGGTAGAGTCACAGATACGCAGTATTTT. Amino acids: CASSFDSNNPGRVTDTQYF. The rearrangement links TRBV5-1 to TRBJ2-3, with a weak D call TRBD1 (5 bases). V lost 2 bases to trimming and J lost 2 bases, with 24 bases between them. The germline V gene encodes CDR1 SGHRS and CDR2 YFSETQ. The length of the CDR3 is 19 residues.